Sequencing of this T cell receptor (beta chain) was carried out in a study of blood T cells in healthy people across ages (dated by TCRdb to the mid-2010s). About the study as a whole: Template switching captured roughly one uniquely barcoded TCR beta cDNA molecule per two T cells in model experiments. Using deep sequencing normalized with unique cDNA molecular identifiers, the study measured how TCR beta repertoire diversity changes with age. The donors were divided into four age groups: young (average approximately 17 years), middle-aged (approximately 39), aged (approximately 62) and long-lived (roughly 82). To avoid experimental bias, donors of different ages were spread randomly across the sequencing lanes. The study analyzed two additional independent replicas of 1 million unique cDNA reads from the same blood draw for two donors, one aged 18 to 30 and one aged 80 or older. Overall results and qualifications from the work: Compared with the aged group, the long-lived group had more naive CD4+ T cells, fewer expanded clones and increased TCR diversity, suggesting age selection. Estimates of total diversity based on one million sequenced T cells were considered lower bounds and underestimates. Conclusive comparison of naive and antigen-experienced compartments was prevented by the profiling of bulk unsorted PBMCs. Observed TCR beta diversity per million T cells fell roughly linearly with age, and a significant reduction was already apparent by age about 36. Observed TCR beta diversity correlated strongly with the percentage of naive T cells measured by flow cytometry. Because the CMV infection status of the donors was unknown, age-related changes in expanded clonotypes may potentially have been confounded.

Of note for this clonotype: The specificity of this receptor is unknown. No much larger clone is present one base from it, and per-base qualities are unavailable.

The library was obtained by 5' RACE. Sequencing used an Illumina HiSeq 2500. A second PCR of 7 to 11 cycles was performed with a sample-barcoded 5' primer and a J-beta primer mix. A unique molecular identifier was introduced onto each TCR beta cDNA molecule by a template-switch 5' adaptor carrying 12 random nucleotides. Each sample yielded at least 3 million CDR3-containing paired-end reads. All of the RNA was converted into first-strand cDNA using the Mint cDNA synthesis kit, with a TRBC-specific oligonucleotide serving as the primer. All cDNA was treated with uracil-DNA glycosylase and then went through a first 18-cycle PCR with the universal primers M1SS and BC2_uni_R. In the original analysis: For normalization, 1 million high-quality reads were randomly selected from each sample, with every read carrying a distinct molecular identifier. Instead of being binned into consensus sequences, reads with shared molecular identifiers were discarded. MiTCR, set to a Q25 quality threshold and the strictest error-elimination algorithm, was used for CDR3 identification, clonotype clustering and error correction. A nonparametric unseen species model using Euler transformation provided a lower-bound estimate of total TCR beta diversity. The public reads were run again by TCRdb, first through fastp at Q25 and then through MiXCR, and only productive beta chains were kept. Identical CDR3 proteins give one entry, which carries the most common genes and DNA. The V and J calls and clone size come from TCRdb's table, not from the authors' own analysis. The sample data list hundreds of thousands of distinct CDR3 sequences, and 25% to 30% of these were observed just once. The top ten clones comprise about 30% of the sample.

The donors were a few dozen Caucasian individuals from Russia, aged about 6 to 95 years, who were systemically healthy. Roughly 9.5 milliliters of peripheral blood were drawn from each donor into EDTA-treated Vacutainer tubes. Ficoll-Paque density-gradient centrifugation was used to isolate PBMCs, with at least 6.5 million per sample. Total RNA, at least 6 micrograms per sample, was extracted from PBMCs with Trizol reagent. Naive CD45RAhigh/CD27high T cell percentages were measured by flow cytometry on a PBMC aliquot from every donor. Sequenced material: blood. This receptor was taken from a woman aged 70 to 79 in good health.

The CDR3: CASATSTGGVEKLFF. The base sequence is TGTGCCAGCGCTACATCGACAGGGGGAGTGGAAAAACTGTTTTTT. The rearranged chain carries TRBV19 and TRBJ1-4, with TRBD1 matching 9 junction bases. Trimming accounts for 9 bases at V and 8 bases at J, while the number of junction bases matched to no gene is 13. The CDR3 covers 15 residues, taking in both the cysteine and the phenylalanine. Kept here is only the CDR3 DNA, which spans 45 bases and is read in frame from base 1. Via the germline V gene (reference sequence), CDR1 is LNHDA and CDR2 SQIVND.